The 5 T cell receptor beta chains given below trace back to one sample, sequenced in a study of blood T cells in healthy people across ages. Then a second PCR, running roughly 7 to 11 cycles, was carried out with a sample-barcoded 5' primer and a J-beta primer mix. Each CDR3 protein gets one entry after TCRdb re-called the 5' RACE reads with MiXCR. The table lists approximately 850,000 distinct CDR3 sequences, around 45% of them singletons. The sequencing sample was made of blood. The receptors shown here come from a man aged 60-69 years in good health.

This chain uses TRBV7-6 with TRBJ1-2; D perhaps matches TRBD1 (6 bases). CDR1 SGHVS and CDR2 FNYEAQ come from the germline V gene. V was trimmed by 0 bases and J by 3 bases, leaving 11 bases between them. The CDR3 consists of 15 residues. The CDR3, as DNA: TGTGCCAGCAGCTTAGCACAGGGTGATTACTATGGCTACACCTTC. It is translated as CASSLAQGDYYGYTF.

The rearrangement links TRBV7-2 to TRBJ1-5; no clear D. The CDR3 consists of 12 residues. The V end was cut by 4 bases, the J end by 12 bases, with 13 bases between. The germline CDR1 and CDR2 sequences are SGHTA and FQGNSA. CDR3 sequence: CASSSYVGGQHF. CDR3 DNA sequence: TGTGCCAGCAGCTCATACGTAGGCGGCCAGCATTTT.

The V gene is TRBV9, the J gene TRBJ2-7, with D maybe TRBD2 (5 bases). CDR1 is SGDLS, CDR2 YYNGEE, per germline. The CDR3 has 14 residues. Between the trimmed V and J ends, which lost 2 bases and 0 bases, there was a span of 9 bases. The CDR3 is CASSVRAHSYEQYF. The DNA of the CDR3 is TGTGCCAGCAGCGTGAGGGCCCACTCCTACGAGCAGTACTTC.

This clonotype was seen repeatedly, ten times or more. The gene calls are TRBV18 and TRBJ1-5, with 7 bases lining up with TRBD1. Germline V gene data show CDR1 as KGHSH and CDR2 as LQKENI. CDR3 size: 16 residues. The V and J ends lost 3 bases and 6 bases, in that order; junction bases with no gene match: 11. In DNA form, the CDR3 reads TGTGCCAGCTCACCGGTGGGGGGACAGAGTGGTCAGCCCCAGCATTTT. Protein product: CASSPVGGQSGQPQHF.

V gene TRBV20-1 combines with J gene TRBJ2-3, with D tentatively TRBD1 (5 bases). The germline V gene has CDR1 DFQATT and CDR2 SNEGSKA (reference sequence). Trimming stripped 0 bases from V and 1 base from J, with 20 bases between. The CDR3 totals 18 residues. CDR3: CSARDLKTAGSGTDTQYF. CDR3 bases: TGCAGTGCTAGAGATCTAAAGACTGCAGGGTCCGGCACAGATACGCAGTATTTT.